This is a list of T cell receptor beta chains from one sample in a study of CD8 T cells in ankylosing spondylitis. MiXCR was run by TCRdb on the 5' RACE reads, yielding one entry per CDR3 protein. The table shows 150,000 to 200,000 distinct CDR3 sequences, with about a sixth occurring only once. Sequenced: blood, either unsorted or a sorted T cell fraction (not recorded which). Source of these receptors: a male donor with ankylosing spondylitis or in good health (not recorded which). The CDR3 runs from the conserved cysteine through the conserved F or W. D genes are given only for firm matches. Size is omitted from some rows. Given values are once, few, many or a class for expanded clones.

v_gene	abundance	j_gene	len	d_gene	CDR3nt	CDR3aa
TRBV2	many	TRBJ1-1	14	.	TGTGCCAGCAGGGTAGATCAGGGGAACACTGAAGCTTTCTTT	CASRVDQGNTEAFF
TRBV4-2	few	TRBJ1-4	12	.	TGTGCGGCCGGGGCAACTAATGAAAAACTGTTTTTT	CAAGATNEKLFF
TRBV6-5	many	TRBJ2-1	13	.	TGTGCCAGCAGTTACTCGACAGGCCATGAGCAGTTCTTC	CASSYSTGHEQFF
TRBV5-1	many	TRBJ1-2	14	.	TGCGCCAGCAGCTCGGAGGGGGGATCCTATGGCTACACCTTC	CASSSEGGSYGYTF
TRBV28	.	TRBJ2-2	14	.	TGTGCCAGCAGGGAAACAGGGAGGGTCGGGGAGCTGTTTTTT	CASRETGRVGELFF
TRBV7-6	few	TRBJ2-3	16	.	TGTGCCAGCAGCTTAAGACGGGACGGGGTAACAGATACGCAGTATTTT	CASSLRRDGVTDTQYF
TRBV5-1	many	TRBJ2-3	14	.	TGCGCCAGCAGCTTGCGTCAGGGCACAGATACGCAGTATTTT	CASSLRQGTDTQYF
TRBV29-1	few	TRBJ2-5	15	TRBD2	TGCAGCGCCGGTCCGAGTAGCGGGAGTGGAGAGACCCAGTACTTC	CSAGPSSGSGETQYF
TRBV5-1	few	TRBJ1-5	14	TRBD1	TGCGCCAGCAGCCCCGGGACAGGGGATCAGCCCCAGCATTTT	CASSPGTGDQPQHF
TRBV19	many	TRBJ1-1	12	TRBD1	TGTGCCAGTAGTATTCGACAGGGGCTAGCTTTCTTT	CASSIRQGLAFF
TRBV10-3	many	TRBJ2-3	16	TRBD2	TGTGCCATCAGTGACCTCAGACTAGCCGCCCCAGATACGCAGTATTTT	CAISDLRLAAPDTQYF
TRBV5-1	.	TRBJ1-1	13	.	TGCGCCAGCAGCTTTACTGATAACACTGAAGCTTTCTTT	CASSFTDNTEAFF
TRBV2	many	TRBJ1-5	13	.	TGTGCCAGCAGTGAAGCACAGATACAGCCCCAGCATTTT	CASSEAQIQPQHF
TRBV27	few	TRBJ1-6	15	TRBD1	TGTGCCAGCAGTTTGCGGGACAGGGGTAATTCACCCCTCCACTTT	CASSLRDRGNSPLHF
TRBV28	many	TRBJ1-1	14	.	TGTGCCAGCAGCAACAATCTTTTGAACACTGAAGCTTTCTTT	CASSNNLLNTEAFF
TRBV9	.	TRBJ2-7	13	TRBD2	TGTGCCAGCAGCGGACTAGCGGCAGGGGAGCAGTACTTC	CASSGLAAGEQYF
TRBV5-1	many	TRBJ2-7	17	TRBD1	TGCGCCAGCAGCGCTGGGGACAGGGTATTTGGACCCTACGAGCAGTACTTC	CASSAGDRVFGPYEQYF
TRBV5-6	many	TRBJ1-5	16	TRBD1	TGTGCCAGCAGCGGAGGGACAGGACTTCGCAATCAGCCCCAGCATTTT	CASSGGTGLRNQPQHF
TRBV29-1	few	TRBJ2-5	16	.	TGCAGCCCTGTGCCTCAGGGGAGAGGGTACCAAGAGACCCAGTACTTC	CSPVPQGRGYQETQYF
TRBV5-1	many	TRBJ1-5	15	TRBD1	TGCGCCAGCAGCTTGGGACAGGGAGAGAATCAGCCCCAGCATTTT	CASSLGQGENQPQHF
TRBV12-3/TRBV12-4	many	TRBJ2-1	18	TRBD2	TGTGCCAGCAGTTTAACCCAGATAGCGGGAGGTACCTACAATGAGCAGTTCTTC	CASSLTQIAGGTYNEQFF
TRBV11-2	.	TRBJ2-7	13	.	TGTGCCAGCAGCTTAGGTCAGGGGCCCCAAGGGTACTTC	CASSLGQGPQGYF
TRBV20-1	many	TRBJ2-7	12	.	TGCAGTGCTATTTTGCGGAGCTACGAGCAGTACTTC	CSAILRSYEQYF
TRBV5-1	few	TRBJ2-3	17	TRBD1	TGCGCCAGCAGCTACTTGAAGGTTGGGACAGGTACAGATACGCAGTATTTT	CASSYLKVGTGTDTQYF
TRBV3-1	many	TRBJ1-4	14	.	TGTGCCAGCAGCCACAGGGGAACTAATGAAAAACTGTTTTTT	CASSHRGTNEKLFF
TRBV20-1	few	TRBJ2-1	14	TRBD2	TGCAGTGCTAGAGTTAGCGGGAGTTACAATGAGCAGTTCTTC	CSARVSGSYNEQFF
TRBV5-5	.	TRBJ2-3	12	.	TGTGCCAGCAGCTTCACTGCAGATACGCAGTATTTT	CASSFTADTQYF
TRBV30	.	TRBJ2-7	12	.	TGTGCCTGGAGTGTATCCGGTTACGAGCAGTACTTC	CAWSVSGYEQYF
TRBV12-3/TRBV12-4	.	TRBJ1-2	14	.	TGTGCCAGCACCCGTGACGACAAGAACTATGGCTACACCTTC	CASTRDDKNYGYTF
TRBV28	.	TRBJ1-1	14	.	TGTGCCACTAAAAGGGGGGAGGTTAACACTGAAGCTTTCTTT	CATKRGEVNTEAFF
TRBV20-1	many	TRBJ2-2	14	TRBD1	TGCAGTGCTAACAGGGGCGCGAACACCGGGGAGCTGTTTTTT	CSANRGANTGELFF
TRBV4-1	.	TRBJ2-1	15	.	TGCGCCAGCAGCCAACCGGGACTGCTAAGCAATGAGCAGTTCTTC	CASSQPGLLSNEQFF
TRBV24-1	.	TRBJ1-5	13	.	TGTGCCACCAGTGACCGCAACCAGGGCCCCCAGCATTTT	CATSDRNQGPQHF
TRBV20-1	many	TRBJ2-3	19	TRBD2	TGCAGTGCTAGCAATCCAGCGGGAGGACGGGGTATGGTTGGAGATACGCAGTATTTT	CSASNPAGGRGMVGDTQYF
TRBV3-1	many	TRBJ2-7	15	.	TGTGCCAGCAGCCACAGCCGGGACCAATCCTACGAGCAGTACTTC	CASSHSRDQSYEQYF
TRBV9	few	TRBJ2-2	15	.	TGTGCCAGCAGCGTAGACAGAGCGAACACCGGGGAGCTGTTTTTT	CASSVDRANTGELFF
TRBV12-3/TRBV12-4	.	TRBJ2-7	14	TRBD1	TGTGCCAGCTTACCGACAGGGACCCCCTACGAGCAGTACTTC	CASLPTGTPYEQYF
TRBV4-2	many	TRBJ2-5	12	.	TGTGCCAGCAGCCCCTTAGGAGAGACCCAGTACTTC	CASSPLGETQYF
TRBV18	few	TRBJ2-5	14	.	TGTGCCAGCTCACCACCATTACTCGAAGAGACCCAGTACTTC	CASSPPLLEETQYF
TRBV12-3/TRBV12-4	many	TRBJ2-2	15	TRBD2	TGTGCCAGCAGCCCAAGCGGGGGAAACACCGGGGAGCTGTTTTTT	CASSPSGGNTGELFF